The T cell receptor (beta chain) described here comes from a study of regulatory T cells in long-lasting Graves disease. This clonotype was counted ten times or more. The time point denotes: newly diagnosed GD, antithyroid drugs for less than 3 months. Researchers made the TCR library from RNA that was extracted from PBMCs. Researchers made TCR beta libraries by using iRepertoire HTBI primers and running Arm-PCR on CDR3 regions. Original data processing: Sequenced samples collectively carried under 75 TRBV and around 15 TRBJ segments. TCRdb itself ran the multiplex PCR reads through MiXCR, one entry per CDR3 protein. TCRdb assigned the V and J calls; the authors' analysis was not used. The sample holds 200,000 to 250,000 distinct CDR3 sequences; around 20% are singletons and the top ten take about 11%. Another study also made use of these data, one on T cells in Graves' hyperthyroidism and ophthalmopathy. That report adds: Peripheral blood also featured most of the thyroid clonotypes expanded above 0.001. It was a median approximately 7.1 months before onset that the model predicted ophthalmopathy.

The input for sequencing was peripheral blood mononuclear cells (PBMCs), taken at new diagnosis, from a patient treated with antithyroid drugs. The receptor comes from a woman aged 25 to 39 with Graves disease.

The CDR3 loop reads CASSPLGVGGTEAFF. CDR3 DNA sequence: TGTGCCAGCAGCCCCCTCGGGGTGGGGGGCACTGAAGCTTTCTTT. This sequence joins TRBV7-3 and TRBJ1-1, with TRBD1 as a possible D gene (5 bases). The CDR3 spans 15 residues. Per the germline V gene, CDR1 is SGHTA and CDR2 is FQGTGA. The V end lost 5 bases, the J end lost 4 bases, and 17 bases lay between the germline ends.